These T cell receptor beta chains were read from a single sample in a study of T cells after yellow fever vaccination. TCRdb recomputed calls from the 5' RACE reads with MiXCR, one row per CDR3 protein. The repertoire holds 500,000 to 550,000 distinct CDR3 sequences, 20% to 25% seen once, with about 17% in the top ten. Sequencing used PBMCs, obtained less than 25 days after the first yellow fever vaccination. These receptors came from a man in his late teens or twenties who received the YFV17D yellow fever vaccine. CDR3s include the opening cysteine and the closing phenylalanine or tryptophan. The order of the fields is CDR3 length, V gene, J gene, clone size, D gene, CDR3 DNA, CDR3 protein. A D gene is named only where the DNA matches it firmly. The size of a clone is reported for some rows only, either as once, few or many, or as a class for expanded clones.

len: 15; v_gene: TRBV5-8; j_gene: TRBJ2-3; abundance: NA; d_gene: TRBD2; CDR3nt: TGTGCCAGCAGCCCCCGTGGGGGGGGCACAGATACGCAGTATTTT; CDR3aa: CASSPRGGGTDTQYF
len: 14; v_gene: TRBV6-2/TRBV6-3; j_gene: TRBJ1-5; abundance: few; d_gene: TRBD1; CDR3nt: TGTGCCAGCAGACAACAGGGGTTCAATCAGCCCCAGCATTTT; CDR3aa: CASRQQGFNQPQHF
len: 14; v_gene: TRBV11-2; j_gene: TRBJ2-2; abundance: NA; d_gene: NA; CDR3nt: TGTGCCAGCATCCTAAGGGGGTACACCGGGGAGCTGTTTTTT; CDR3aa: CASILRGYTGELFF
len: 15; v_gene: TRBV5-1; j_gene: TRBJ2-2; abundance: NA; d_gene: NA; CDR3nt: TGCGCCAGCAGCGCCATCGCGGGGAAGGGCGGGGAGCTGTTTTTT; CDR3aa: CASSAIAGKGGELFF
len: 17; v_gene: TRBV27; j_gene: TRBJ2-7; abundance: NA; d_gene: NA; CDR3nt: TGTGCCAGCAGTTCCTCCCTTGGGAGACTCGTTCCGACCGAGCAGTACTTC; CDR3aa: CASSSSLGRLVPTEQYF
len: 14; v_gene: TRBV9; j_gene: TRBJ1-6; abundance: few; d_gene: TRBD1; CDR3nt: TGTGCCAGCAGCGGACAGGGTGTGAATTCACCCCTCCACTTT; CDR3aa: CASSGQGVNSPLHF
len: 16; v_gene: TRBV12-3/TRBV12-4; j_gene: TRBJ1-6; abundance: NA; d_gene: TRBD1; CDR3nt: TGTGCCAGCAGAACCCGGACAGGGCTCGACTATGCACCCCTCCACTTT; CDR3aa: CASRTRTGLDYAPLHF
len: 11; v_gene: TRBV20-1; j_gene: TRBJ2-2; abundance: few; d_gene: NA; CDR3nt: TGCAGTGCTAGTACAGCCGGGGAGCTGTTTTTT; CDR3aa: CSASTAGELFF
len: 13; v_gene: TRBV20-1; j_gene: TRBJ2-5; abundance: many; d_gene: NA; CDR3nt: TGCAGCCCTATGAACCCCTGGGGAGAGACCCAGTACTTC; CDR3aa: CSPMNPWGETQYF
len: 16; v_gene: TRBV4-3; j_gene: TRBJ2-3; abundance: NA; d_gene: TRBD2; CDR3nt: TGCGCCAGCAGCCAAGATCCCAGCGGGGGGGCGAATACGCAGTATTTT; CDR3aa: CASSQDPSGGANTQYF
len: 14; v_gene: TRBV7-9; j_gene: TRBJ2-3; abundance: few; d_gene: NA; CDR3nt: TGTGCCAGCAGCTTGGACAAGAGCACAGATACGCAGTATTTT; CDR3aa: CASSLDKSTDTQYF
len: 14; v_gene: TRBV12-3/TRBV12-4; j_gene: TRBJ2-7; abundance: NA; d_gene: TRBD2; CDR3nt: TGTGCCAGCAGGCCATCTAGCGGCTCCTACGAGCAGTACTTC; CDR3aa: CASRPSSGSYEQYF
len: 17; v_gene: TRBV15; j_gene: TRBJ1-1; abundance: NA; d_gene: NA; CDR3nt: TGTGCCACCAGCGGAACAATGACAGGAAACATGAACACTGAAGCTTTCTTT; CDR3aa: CATSGTMTGNMNTEAFF
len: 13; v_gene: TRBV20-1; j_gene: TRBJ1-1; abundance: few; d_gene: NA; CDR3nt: TGCAGTGCTCCTGAGGGGATGAACACTGAAGCTTTCTTT; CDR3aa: CSAPEGMNTEAFF
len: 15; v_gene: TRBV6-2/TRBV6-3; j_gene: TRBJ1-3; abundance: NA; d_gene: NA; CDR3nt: TGTGCCAGCAGAGACCTCAGACCCGCTGGAAACACCATATATTTT; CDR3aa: CASRDLRPAGNTIYF
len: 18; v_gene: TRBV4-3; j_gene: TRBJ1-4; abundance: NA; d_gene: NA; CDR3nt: TGCGCCAGCAGCCAAGATGCCCGCGCCGGAAGCGGTAATGAAAAACTGTTTTTT; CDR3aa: CASSQDARAGSGNEKLFF
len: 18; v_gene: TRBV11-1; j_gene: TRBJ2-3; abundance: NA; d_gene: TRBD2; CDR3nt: TGTGCCAGCAGATCTAGCGAGGAGCGGGGGGGCAGCACAGATACGCAGTATTTT; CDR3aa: CASRSSEERGGSTDTQYF
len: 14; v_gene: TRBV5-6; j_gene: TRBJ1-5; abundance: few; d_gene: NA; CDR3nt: TGTGCCAGCAGTAATTACAGGTTCAGGCAGCCCCAGCATTTT; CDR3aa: CASSNYRFRQPQHF
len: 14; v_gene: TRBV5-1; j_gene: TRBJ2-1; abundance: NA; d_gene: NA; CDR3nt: TGCGCCAGCAGCTTGGGGGGGGAACAGGGTGAGCAGTTCTTC; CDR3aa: CASSLGGEQGEQFF
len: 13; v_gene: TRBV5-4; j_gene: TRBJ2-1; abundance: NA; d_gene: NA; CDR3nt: TGTGCCAGCAGCTTGGGGACTGCGAGTGAGCAGTTCTTC; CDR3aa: CASSLGTASEQFF
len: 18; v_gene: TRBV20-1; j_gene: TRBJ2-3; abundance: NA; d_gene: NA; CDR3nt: TGCAGTGCTAGAGAACGTGTCTTTCCACGGGACGGCACAGATACGCAGTATTTT; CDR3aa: CSARERVFPRDGTDTQYF
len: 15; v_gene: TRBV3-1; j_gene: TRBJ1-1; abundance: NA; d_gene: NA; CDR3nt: TGTGCCAGCAGCCAAGATGGTGCGGTGGTGGGGGTGGCTTTCTTT; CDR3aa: CASSQDGAVVGVAFF
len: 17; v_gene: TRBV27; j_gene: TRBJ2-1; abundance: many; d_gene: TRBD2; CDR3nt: TGTGCCAGCAGTTTACCCAGCGGGGGGTTCCCTTACAATGAGCAGTTCTTC; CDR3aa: CASSLPSGGFPYNEQFF
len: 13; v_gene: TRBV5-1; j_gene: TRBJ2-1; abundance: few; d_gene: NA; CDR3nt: TGCGCCAGCAGCGTTTACGGGGAGAATGAGCAGTTCTTC; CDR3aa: CASSVYGENEQFF
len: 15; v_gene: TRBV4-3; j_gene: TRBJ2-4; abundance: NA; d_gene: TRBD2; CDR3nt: TGCGCCAGCAGCCGACGAGCGGGGGGTCGGGACATTCAGTACTTC; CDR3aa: CASSRRAGGRDIQYF
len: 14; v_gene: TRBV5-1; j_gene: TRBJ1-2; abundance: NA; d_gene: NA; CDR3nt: TGCGCCAGCAGCTTCGGGCCTGGCGACTATGGCTACACCTTC; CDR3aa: CASSFGPGDYGYTF
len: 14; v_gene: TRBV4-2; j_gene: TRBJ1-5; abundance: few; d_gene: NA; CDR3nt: TGTGCCAGCAGCCAAGATGTAGTAAGTCAGCCCCAGCATTTT; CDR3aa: CASSQDVVSQPQHF
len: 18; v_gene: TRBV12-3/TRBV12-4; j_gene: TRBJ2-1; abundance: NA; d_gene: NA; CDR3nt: TGTGCCAGCAGTTTGGGTGGATTGAGGGGGATTGGTTACAATGAGCAGTTCTTC; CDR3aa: CASSLGGLRGIGYNEQFF
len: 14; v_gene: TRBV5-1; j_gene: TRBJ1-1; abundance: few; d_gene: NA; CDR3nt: TGCGCCAGCAGCTTGCAGCAGATGAACACTGAAGCTTTCTTT; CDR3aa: CASSLQQMNTEAFF
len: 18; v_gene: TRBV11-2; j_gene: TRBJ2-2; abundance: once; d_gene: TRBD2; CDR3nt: TGTGCCAGCAGCCCACCGACTAGCGGGGGGCGTGGGTGGGGGGAGCTGTTTTTT; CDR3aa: CASSPPTSGGRGWGELFF
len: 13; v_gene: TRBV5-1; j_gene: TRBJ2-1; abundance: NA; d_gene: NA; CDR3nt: TGCGCCAGCAGCCCTCGATCCGACAATGAGCAGTTCTTC; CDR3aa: CASSPRSDNEQFF
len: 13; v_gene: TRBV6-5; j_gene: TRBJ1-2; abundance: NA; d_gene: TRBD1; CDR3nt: TGTGCCAGCAGTTACGGGACAGCTAATGGCTACACCTTC; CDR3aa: CASSYGTANGYTF
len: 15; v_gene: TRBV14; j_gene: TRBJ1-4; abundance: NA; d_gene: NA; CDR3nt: TGTGCCAGCAGCCGCCTACTAGTGACTAATGAAAAACTGTTTTTT; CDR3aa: CASSRLLVTNEKLFF
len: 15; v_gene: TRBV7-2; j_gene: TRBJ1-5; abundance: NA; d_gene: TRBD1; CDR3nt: TGTGCCAGCAGCTTGGGACAGTTATCCGGTCAGCCCAAGCATTTT; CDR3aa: CASSLGQLSGQPKHF
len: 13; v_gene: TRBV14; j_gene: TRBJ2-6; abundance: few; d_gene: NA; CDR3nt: TGTGCCAGCAGCCAAGAGGCCCGGAACGTCCTGACTTTC; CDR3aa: CASSQEARNVLTF
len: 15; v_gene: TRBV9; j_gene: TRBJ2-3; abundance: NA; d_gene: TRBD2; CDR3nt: TGTGCCAGCAGCCCTCACCAGCGGGGGTCAGATACGCAGTATTTT; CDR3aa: CASSPHQRGSDTQYF
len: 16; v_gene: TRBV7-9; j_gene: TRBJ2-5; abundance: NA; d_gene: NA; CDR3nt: TGTGCCAGCATAAGTCCGGGTGGACAAATAAAAGAGACCCAGTACTTC; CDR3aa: CASISPGGQIKETQYF
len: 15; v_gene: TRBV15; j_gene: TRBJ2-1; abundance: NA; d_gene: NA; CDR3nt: TGTGCCACCAGCAGAGGGGGAGGGGGCTTTAATGAGCAGTTCTTC; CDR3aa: CATSRGGGGFNEQFF
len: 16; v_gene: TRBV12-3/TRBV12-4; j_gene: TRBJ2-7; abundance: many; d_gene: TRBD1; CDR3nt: TGTGCCAGCAGTCGACCCGGACAGGGGGTAAAGGAGAAGCAGTACTTC; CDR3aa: CASSRPGQGVKEKQYF
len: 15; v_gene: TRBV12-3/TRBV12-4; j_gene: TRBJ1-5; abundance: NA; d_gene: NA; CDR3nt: TGTGCCAGCAGTACCGGACAGATCGTAATTCAGCCCCAGCATTTT; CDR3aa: CASSTGQIVIQPQHF
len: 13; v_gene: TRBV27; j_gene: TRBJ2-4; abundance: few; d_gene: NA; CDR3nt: TGTGCCAGCAGTTTTCAGGGGATGAACATTCAGTACTTC; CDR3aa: CASSFQGMNIQYF
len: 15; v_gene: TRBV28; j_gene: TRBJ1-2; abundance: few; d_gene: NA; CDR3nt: TGTGCCAGCACCTCACCCAGGACAAGTAACTATGGCTACACCTTC; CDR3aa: CASTSPRTSNYGYTF
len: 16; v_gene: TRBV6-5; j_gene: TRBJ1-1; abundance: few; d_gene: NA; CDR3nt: TGTGCCAGCAGTTACTGGGGACGGTACGATGGGACTGAAGCTTTCTTT; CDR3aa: CASSYWGRYDGTEAFF
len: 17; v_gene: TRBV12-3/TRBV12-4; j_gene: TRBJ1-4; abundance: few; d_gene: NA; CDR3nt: TGTGCCAGCAGTTTAGACTTACAAGCGGGCCCGTCCGAAAAACTGTTTTTT; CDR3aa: CASSLDLQAGPSEKLFF
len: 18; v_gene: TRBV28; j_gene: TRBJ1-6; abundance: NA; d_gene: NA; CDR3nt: TGTGCCAGCAGCTCCGCTCGAAGGGCCGTCGGCGAAAATTCACCCCTCCACTTT; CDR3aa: CASSSARRAVGENSPLHF
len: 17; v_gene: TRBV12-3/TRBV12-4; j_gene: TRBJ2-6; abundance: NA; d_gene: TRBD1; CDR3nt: TGTGCCAGCAGTGGGACAGTCGGAACCTCTGGGGCCAACGTCCTGACTTTC; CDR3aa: CASSGTVGTSGANVLTF
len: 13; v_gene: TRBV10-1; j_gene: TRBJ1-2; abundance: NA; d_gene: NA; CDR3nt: TGCGCCAGCAGTCCCGAGTTGGGGAACGGCTACACCTTC; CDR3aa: CASSPELGNGYTF